The sequence of this TCR beta chain was determined in a study of metastatic and nonmetastatic thyroid tumors. Whole-study context: Malignant thyroid and benign thyroid patients provided blood and tumor or nodule tissue whose repertoires were compared. Broader study findings: Within blood and tumor, benign nodules reportedly had significantly lower TCR beta diversity than malignant thyroid tumors did.

The authors' processing: CDR3 was compared across clinicopathological groups, and the resulting differences were used to build a distant-metastasis classifier for papillary thyroid cancer. TCRdb reprocessed the PCR reads using MiXCR. What appears here as the V and J calls and clone size reflects TCRdb's work, not the paper's. The sample lists some 35,000 clones; about 27% were seen once. The germline V gene has CDR1 SGHTA and CDR2 FQGNSA. The CDR3 spans 17 residues. Trimming cost V 3 bases and J 7 bases; bases outside gene matches: 14. Nobody among the patients had been given any treatment before thyroid surgery. This clone appeared a single time. The antigen is undetermined.

V and J are TRBV7-2 and TRBJ2-1, with 8 bases fitting TRBD2. Sequenced sample: blood. The receptor was derived from a male donor with papillary thyroid cancer or a benign thyroid nodule (not recorded which). Some clones in this sample may be carry-over from other donors' samples. The DNA of the CDR3 is TGTGCCAGCAGCTTTGCCCTAGGGACTAGGCCGGGGAATGAGCAGTTCTTC. It translates to CASSFALGTRPGNEQFF. The whole variable domain, remainder taken from reference TRBV7-2 and TRBJ2-1, is GAGVSQSPSNKVTEKGKDVELRCDPISGHTALYWYRQSLGQGLEFLIYFQGNSAPDKSGLPSDRFSAERTGGSVSTLTIQRTQQEDSAVYLCASSFALGTRPGNEQFFGPGTRLTVL.